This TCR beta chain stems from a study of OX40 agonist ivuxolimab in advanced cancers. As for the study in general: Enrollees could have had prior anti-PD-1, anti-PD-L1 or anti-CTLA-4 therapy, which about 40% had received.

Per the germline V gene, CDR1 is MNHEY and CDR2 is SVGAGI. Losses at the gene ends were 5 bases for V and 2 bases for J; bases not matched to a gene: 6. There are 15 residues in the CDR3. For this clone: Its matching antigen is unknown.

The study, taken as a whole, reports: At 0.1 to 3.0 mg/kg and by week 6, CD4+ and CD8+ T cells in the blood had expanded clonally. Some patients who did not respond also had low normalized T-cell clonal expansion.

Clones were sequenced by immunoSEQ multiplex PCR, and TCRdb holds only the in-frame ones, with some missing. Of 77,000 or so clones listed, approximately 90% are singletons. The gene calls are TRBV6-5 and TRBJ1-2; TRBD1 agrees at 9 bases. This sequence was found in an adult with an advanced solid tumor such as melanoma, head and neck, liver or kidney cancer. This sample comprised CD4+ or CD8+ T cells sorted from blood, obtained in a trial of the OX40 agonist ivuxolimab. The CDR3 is CASSTDRGENYGYTF. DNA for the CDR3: TGTGCCAGCAGTACGGACAGGGGCGAAAACTATGGCTACACCTTC.